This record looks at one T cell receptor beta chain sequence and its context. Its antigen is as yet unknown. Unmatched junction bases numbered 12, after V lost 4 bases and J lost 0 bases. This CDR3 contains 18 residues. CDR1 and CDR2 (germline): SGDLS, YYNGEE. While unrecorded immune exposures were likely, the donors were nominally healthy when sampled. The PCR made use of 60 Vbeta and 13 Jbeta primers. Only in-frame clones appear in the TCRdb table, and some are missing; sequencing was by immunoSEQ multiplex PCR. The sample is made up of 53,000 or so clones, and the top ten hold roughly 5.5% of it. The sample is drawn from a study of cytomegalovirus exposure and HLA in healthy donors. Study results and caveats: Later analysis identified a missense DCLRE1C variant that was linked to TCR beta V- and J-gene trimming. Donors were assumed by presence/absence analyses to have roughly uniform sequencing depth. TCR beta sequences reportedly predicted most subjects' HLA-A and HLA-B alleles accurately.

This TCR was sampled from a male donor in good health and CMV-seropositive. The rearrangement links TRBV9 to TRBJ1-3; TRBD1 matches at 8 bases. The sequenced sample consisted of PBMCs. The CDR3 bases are TGTGCCAGCAGCCTTGGACAGGGAAACTTACTCTCTGGAAACACCATATATTTT. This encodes CASSLGQGNLLSGNTIYF. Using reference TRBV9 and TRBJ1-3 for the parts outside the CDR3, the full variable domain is DSGVTQTPKHLITATGQRVTLRCSPRSGDLSVYWYQQSLDQGLQFLIQYYNGEERAKGNILERFSAQQFPDLHSELNLSSLELGDSALYFCASSLGQGNLLSGNTIYFGEGSWLTVV.